This T cell receptor beta chain stems from a study of blood T cell repertoires in COVID-19. Study in general: T cells, B-cell-depleted T cells, or PBMCs supplied cDNA or gDNA.

The J segment lost 4 bases and the V segment lost 3 bases, leaving 6 bases of the junction unmatched. CDR3 size: 15 residues. Germline lookup yields CDR1 MDHEN and CDR2 SYDVKM. As originally analysed: Estimates of nucleated cell counts were drawn from the amplification of reference gene primers. TCRdb keeps only in-frame clones here, not all; method: immunoSEQ multiplex PCR. V and J calls and clone size come straight from that table; D and trimming were deduced from the DNA. The sample holds 250,000 to 300,000 clones, 89% seen once. This TCR was recovered from a woman between 55 and 75 years old with acute or convalescent COVID-19. The specimen was peripheral blood. J is TRBJ1-2 and V is TRBV28; 9 nucleotides align to TRBD1. The CDR3 DNA is TGTGCCAGCAGTTTTACAGGGGGCTCAACCTATGGCTACACCTTC. Its protein is CASSFTGGSTYGYTF.